A selection of T cell receptor beta chains follows, all from one sample in a study of shared clonotypes between healthy human individuals. The table came from immunoSEQ multiplex PCR; TCRdb's copy has only in-frame clones and leaves some out. The repertoire holds around 600,000 clones, with 95% as singletons. The sequencing input was naive CD8+ T cells sorted from blood. Source of these receptors: a woman in her thirties in good health. Each CDR3 is given with its conserved first and last residue. D genes are given only for firm matches. Size is omitted from some rows. Given values are once, few, many or a class for expanded clones.

d_gene: .
j_gene: TRBJ2-7
abundance: .
v_gene: TRBV11-2
CDR3nt: TGTGCCAGCAGCTTAATGAGCGAGGGCAACGAGCAGTACTTC
CDR3aa: CASSLMSEGNEQYF

d_gene: TRBD1
j_gene: TRBJ2-7
abundance: .
v_gene: TRBV6-1
CDR3nt: TGTGCCAGCAGTGAGGGGGACAGGGCAACCTACGAGCAGTACTTC
CDR3aa: CASSEGDRATYEQYF

d_gene: .
j_gene: TRBJ2-2
abundance: .
v_gene: TRBV13
CDR3nt: TGTGCCAGCAGCTTAAGAGTCAGGGTGGAAACCGGGGAGCTGTTTTTT
CDR3aa: CASSLRVRVETGELFF

d_gene: .
j_gene: TRBJ1-2
abundance: .
v_gene: TRBV7-9
CDR3nt: TGTGCCAGCAGCTTAGGTCGGGGATTGTTTGGGACTAACTATGGCTACACCTTC
CDR3aa: CASSLGRGLFGTNYGYTF

d_gene: TRBD2
j_gene: TRBJ2-7
abundance: .
v_gene: TRBV7-8
CDR3nt: TGTGCCAGCAGCTTAGCACTAGCGGGAGACTACGAGCAGTACTTC
CDR3aa: CASSLALAGDYEQYF

d_gene: TRBD1
j_gene: TRBJ1-1
abundance: once
v_gene: TRBV19
CDR3nt: TGTGCCAGTAGTATTCTGGGGGACAGGGGCAGAGGAGCTTTCTTT
CDR3aa: CASSILGDRGRGAFF

d_gene: TRBD1
j_gene: TRBJ1-2
abundance: .
v_gene: TRBV11-2
CDR3nt: TGTGCCAGCAGCCCCTGGGACAGCTATGGCTACACCTTC
CDR3aa: CASSPWDSYGYTF

d_gene: TRBD1
j_gene: TRBJ2-7
abundance: .
v_gene: TRBV6-6
CDR3nt: TGTGCCAGCAGTTATGGGACAGGGGGTCTGGAGCAGTACTTC
CDR3aa: CASSYGTGGLEQYF

d_gene: .
j_gene: TRBJ1-3
abundance: .
v_gene: TRBV5-1
CDR3nt: TGCGCCAGCAGCCTCGGTCGCGAGAGGGACACCATATATTTT
CDR3aa: CASSLGRERDTIYF

d_gene: .
j_gene: TRBJ2-3
abundance: .
v_gene: TRBV9
CDR3nt: TGTGCCAGCAGCGTATTTGGGTTGTCCACAGATACGCAGTATTTT
CDR3aa: CASSVFGLSTDTQYF

d_gene: TRBD2
j_gene: TRBJ2-7
abundance: .
v_gene: TRBV28
CDR3nt: TGTGCCAGCAGTACTTCCGGGACTAGCGGGAGGGCGTACGAGCAGTACTTC
CDR3aa: CASSTSGTSGRAYEQYF

d_gene: TRBD2
j_gene: TRBJ2-7
abundance: .
v_gene: TRBV13
CDR3nt: TGTGCCAGCAGCTCCATAGCGGGAACCTACGAGCAGTACTTC
CDR3aa: CASSSIAGTYEQYF

d_gene: TRBD1
j_gene: TRBJ2-1
abundance: .
v_gene: TRBV11-2
CDR3nt: TGTGCCAGCAGCCTCCACCCGGGACAGACGTACAATGAGCAGTTCTTC
CDR3aa: CASSLHPGQTYNEQFF

d_gene: .
j_gene: TRBJ2-1
abundance: .
v_gene: TRBV11-3
CDR3nt: TGTGCCAGCAGCTTAACAGACTCCTACAATGAGCAGTTCTTC
CDR3aa: CASSLTDSYNEQFF

d_gene: .
j_gene: TRBJ1-2
abundance: .
v_gene: TRBV6-1
CDR3nt: TGTGCCAGCAGTGAGTACGACGGCCCCAACTATGGCTACACCTTC
CDR3aa: CASSEYDGPNYGYTF

d_gene: TRBD2
j_gene: TRBJ2-1
abundance: .
v_gene: TRBV13
CDR3nt: TGTGCCAGCAGCTACGCATTCGGACTAGCGGGAGCCAATGAGCAGTTCTTC
CDR3aa: CASSYAFGLAGANEQFF

d_gene: TRBD2
j_gene: TRBJ2-7
abundance: .
v_gene: TRBV13
CDR3nt: TGTGCCAGCAGCCCCCGGGGACTAGCGGGAGGAAGCGAGCAGTACTTC
CDR3aa: CASSPRGLAGGSEQYF

d_gene: .
j_gene: TRBJ2-7
abundance: .
v_gene: TRBV5-1
CDR3nt: TGCGCCAGCAGATCAGACCCCTCCTACGAGCAGTACTTC
CDR3aa: CASRSDPSYEQYF

d_gene: .
j_gene: TRBJ2-7
abundance: .
v_gene: TRBV27
CDR3nt: TGTGCCAGCAGTCAGGGTTACGAGCAGTACTTC
CDR3aa: CASSQGYEQYF

d_gene: TRBD1
j_gene: TRBJ2-7
abundance: .
v_gene: TRBV5-5
CDR3nt: TGTGCCAGCAGCTTTACAGGGGGTGGAAGCTACGAGCAGTACTTC
CDR3aa: CASSFTGGGSYEQYF

d_gene: .
j_gene: TRBJ1-3
abundance: .
v_gene: TRBV2
CDR3nt: TGTGCCAGCAGTCAAGACAGGCTCTTACCGATCTCTGGAAACACCATATATTTT
CDR3aa: CASSQDRLLPISGNTIYF

d_gene: .
j_gene: TRBJ1-2
abundance: .
v_gene: TRBV27
CDR3nt: TGTGCCAGCAGTTTATGGGAAGGAGGGCAGACCTATGGCTACACCTTC
CDR3aa: CASSLWEGGQTYGYTF

d_gene: TRBD2
j_gene: TRBJ2-7
abundance: .
v_gene: TRBV27
CDR3nt: TGTGCCAGCAGTCCTCGACTAGCGGGAGTCGGGGAGCAGTACTTC
CDR3aa: CASSPRLAGVGEQYF

d_gene: .
j_gene: TRBJ2-1
abundance: .
v_gene: TRBV19
CDR3nt: TGTGCCAGTAGTATAGGGACCCATGAGCAGTTCTTC
CDR3aa: CASSIGTHEQFF

d_gene: .
j_gene: TRBJ2-2
abundance: once
v_gene: TRBV7-6
CDR3nt: TGTGCCAGCAGCTCAAGCAGCGGACAGACCAACACCGGGGAGCTGTTTTTT
CDR3aa: CASSSSSGQTNTGELFF

d_gene: .
j_gene: TRBJ1-2
abundance: .
v_gene: TRBV5-1
CDR3nt: TGCGCCAGCACCTGGGTAGGGGCAGCTAACTATGGCTACACCTTC
CDR3aa: CASTWVGAANYGYTF

d_gene: TRBD1
j_gene: TRBJ1-5
abundance: .
v_gene: TRBV6-5
CDR3nt: TGTGCCAGCACGACAGGGTTTGGTGCTCAGCCCCAGCATTTT
CDR3aa: CASTTGFGAQPQHF

d_gene: .
j_gene: TRBJ2-7
abundance: .
v_gene: TRBV5-1
CDR3nt: TGCGCCAGCAGCCTACCAAACTACGAGCAGTACTTC
CDR3aa: CASSLPNYEQYF

d_gene: .
j_gene: TRBJ2-7
abundance: few
v_gene: TRBV6-1
CDR3nt: TGTGCCAGCAGTAACTACGAGCAGTACTTC
CDR3aa: CASSNYEQYF

d_gene: .
j_gene: TRBJ2-5
abundance: .
v_gene: TRBV5-6
CDR3nt: TGTGCCAGCAGCAAGCTTCTAGAGGAGGAGACCCAGTACTTC
CDR3aa: CASSKLLEEETQYF

d_gene: TRBD2
j_gene: TRBJ2-7
abundance: .
v_gene: TRBV19
CDR3nt: TGTGCCAGTAAAGGGGACTACTCCTACGAGCAGTACTTC
CDR3aa: CASKGDYSYEQYF

d_gene: TRBD2
j_gene: TRBJ2-7
abundance: .
v_gene: TRBV7-9
CDR3nt: TGTGCCAGCAGTTCCCTACGGGTCTTGCGGGAGGACTCCTACGAGCAGTACTTC
CDR3aa: CASSSLRVLREDSYEQYF

d_gene: .
j_gene: TRBJ2-7
abundance: .
v_gene: TRBV2
CDR3nt: TGTGCCAGCAGTGCCTACAGGGAGGTCTACGAGCAGTACTTC
CDR3aa: CASSAYREVYEQYF

d_gene: TRBD1
j_gene: TRBJ2-2
abundance: .
v_gene: TRBV28
CDR3nt: TGTGCCAGCAGTTTGGGGACAGGGGCCGCCGGGGAGCTGTTTTTT
CDR3aa: CASSLGTGAAGELFF

d_gene: .
j_gene: TRBJ1-3
abundance: .
v_gene: TRBV27
CDR3nt: TGTGCCAGCAGGAGAGGAGCGGGCCCAATACTAGACACTGGAAACACCATATATTTT
CDR3aa: CASRRGAGPILDTGNTIYF

d_gene: .
j_gene: TRBJ2-7
abundance: .
v_gene: TRBV7-8
CDR3nt: TGTGCCAGCAGCTTAGAGACTAGAGGGAGCTACGAGCAGTACTTC
CDR3aa: CASSLETRGSYEQYF

d_gene: .
j_gene: TRBJ2-7
abundance: .
v_gene: TRBV27
CDR3nt: TGTGCCAGCCTTCGGGGGGCCGAGCAGTACTTC
CDR3aa: CASLRGAEQYF

d_gene: .
j_gene: TRBJ2-3
abundance: .
v_gene: TRBV13
CDR3nt: TGTGCCAGCAGCGCAATTCGGGCGACTAGCACAGATACGCAGTATTTT
CDR3aa: CASSAIRATSTDTQYF

d_gene: TRBD1
j_gene: TRBJ1-1
abundance: .
v_gene: TRBV28
CDR3nt: TGTGCCAGTGATCGGGGGACAGGGATTATCGTTGCCACTGAAGCTTTCTTT
CDR3aa: CASDRGTGIIVATEAFF

d_gene: .
j_gene: TRBJ2-1
abundance: .
v_gene: TRBV18
CDR3nt: TGTGCCAGCTCACCTACATACAATGAGCAGTTCTTC
CDR3aa: CASSPTYNEQFF

d_gene: .
j_gene: TRBJ2-7
abundance: .
v_gene: TRBV5-5
CDR3nt: TGTGCCAGCAGCCCACTCGCGGGTAGCTCCTACGAGCAGTACTTC
CDR3aa: CASSPLAGSSYEQYF

d_gene: .
j_gene: TRBJ2-7
abundance: .
v_gene: TRBV19
CDR3nt: TGTGCCAGTAGCCCCCAGGGACTTCCCTACGAGCAGTACTTC
CDR3aa: CASSPQGLPYEQYF

d_gene: TRBD2
j_gene: TRBJ2-5
abundance: .
v_gene: TRBV7-8
CDR3nt: TGTGCCAGCAGCTTTCTTACCGGGACTAGCGCCATCGGGAGCCAAGAGACCCAGTACTTC
CDR3aa: CASSFLTGTSAIGSQETQYF

d_gene: TRBD2
j_gene: TRBJ2-1
abundance: .
v_gene: TRBV5-1
CDR3nt: TGCGCCAGCAGCTCCCCGCTAGCGGGAGGATCCTACAATGAGCAGTTCTTC
CDR3aa: CASSSPLAGGSYNEQFF

d_gene: .
j_gene: TRBJ2-3
abundance: .
v_gene: TRBV11-2
CDR3nt: TGTGCCAGCAGCTTAGAGTTTTCCCGAGATACGCAGTATTTT
CDR3aa: CASSLEFSRDTQYF

d_gene: TRBD2
j_gene: TRBJ2-3
abundance: .
v_gene: TRBV13
CDR3nt: TGTGCCAGCAGCTTAGGCCATTCTAGCGGCCTAGAAGATACGCAGTATTTT
CDR3aa: CASSLGHSSGLEDTQYF

d_gene: TRBD1
j_gene: TRBJ2-1
abundance: .
v_gene: TRBV6-4
CDR3nt: TGTGCCAGCAGTGACCGGGACAGCTCCTACAATGAGCAGTTCTTC
CDR3aa: CASSDRDSSYNEQFF

d_gene: TRBD1
j_gene: TRBJ1-6
abundance: .
v_gene: TRBV7-2
CDR3nt: TGTGCCAGCAGCTTAGCAGGGGGCAATTCACCCCTCCACTTT
CDR3aa: CASSLAGGNSPLHF

d_gene: TRBD1
j_gene: TRBJ1-2
abundance: .
v_gene: TRBV27
CDR3nt: TGTGCCAGCAGTACAGGGGTAGGCTACACCTTC
CDR3aa: CASSTGVGYTF

d_gene: .
j_gene: TRBJ2-1
abundance: .
v_gene: TRBV5-1
CDR3nt: TGCGCCAGCAGCGCAGGCGTAAGGGTGGATGAGCAGTTCTTC
CDR3aa: CASSAGVRVDEQFF

d_gene: .
j_gene: TRBJ1-2
abundance: .
v_gene: TRBV19
CDR3nt: TGTGCCAGTAGTATCGAAGGGGGGGCTGCTGGCTACACCTTC
CDR3aa: CASSIEGGAAGYTF

d_gene: TRBD2
j_gene: TRBJ2-1
abundance: .
v_gene: TRBV7-9
CDR3nt: TGTGCCAGCAGTCCCACTAGCGGGAGGTACAATGAGCAGTTCTTC
CDR3aa: CASSPTSGRYNEQFF

d_gene: TRBD2
j_gene: TRBJ2-7
abundance: .
v_gene: TRBV5-5
CDR3nt: TGTGCCAGCATCGGACTAGCGGGAGTATACGAGCAGTACTTC
CDR3aa: CASIGLAGVYEQYF

d_gene: .
j_gene: TRBJ1-5
abundance: once
v_gene: TRBV9
CDR3nt: TGTGCCAGCAGCGTAGGTCAAACCAATCAGCCCCAGCATTTT
CDR3aa: CASSVGQTNQPQHF